The subject of this entry is one TCR beta chain. The target of this receptor is not known. There are no base qualities to consult, and no much larger clone falls within one base. Collaborating institutions collected whole blood in K2EDTA tubes following their own protocols. For TCRbeta analysis, collaborator samples were shipped as frozen whole blood, as isolated PBMCs, or as DNA extracted from either sample type. TCRbeta CDR3 regions were amplified from genomic DNA using the immunoSEQ Assay, a bias-controlled multiplex PCR. As for the original processing: Within the assay, amplification of reference gene primers was used to estimate how many nucleated cells each sample contained. To quantify the absolute abundance of each unique TCRbeta CDR3 rearrangement, sequence reads were collapsed and filtered. For each sample, productive Simpson clonality was calculated as the square root of Simpson's diversity index over productive rearrangements. The table was pulled from immuneACCESS by TCRdb, which kept in-frame rearrangements only. Such tables lose some clones; where checked, under half of the loss comes from unresolved V genes, and the rest has no known cause. The V and J calls and clone size come from that table; D and trimming were worked out from the DNA. Here the sample has around 100,000 clones; roughly nine tenths occur a single time. Over 0.95% of the sample goes to the ten largest clones.

The data are from a study of blood T cell repertoires in COVID-19 (dated by TCRdb to 2020 to 2021). General notes on the study: Samples from collaborators originated in the United States, Italy and Spain and spanned both the acute and convalescent phases of COVID-19. The material from the prospective study consisted of cDNA or gDNA derived from T cells, B-cell-depleted T cells, or PBMCs. Subjects who had been exposed to COVID-19, were actively infected with it, or had recovered from it provided the deeply sampled blood TCRbeta repertoires that made up the dataset. The repertoires were released in a freely available public database intended as a resource for research on the immune response to SARS-CoV-2. Samples came from the ongoing ImmuneRACE study (first 160 participants) plus 1,254 subjects from 6 global collaborators. The sample metadata nearly always contained a de-identified subject ID, COVID-19 status, age in years and sex. Where available, HLA class I and class II types were obtained from metadata supplied by the sample provider rather than from assay-based typing. Paper-wide results and their limitations: The amount of clinical and demographic metadata varied by source and participant and was provided uncurated.

CDR1 LNHNV and CDR2 YYDKDF are derived from the germline V gene (reference sequence). Trimming at the junction amounts to 1 base on V and 0 bases on J, and the germline ends lie 13 bases apart. The CDR3 measures 17 amino acids from cysteine to phenylalanine. Just the 51-base CDR3 DNA is kept, in frame starting at base 1. The receptor was isolated from a man in his sixties with acute or convalescent COVID-19. The sequence links TRBV15 to TRBJ1-5; tentative D gene TRBD1, with 5 bases matching. Input material: peripheral blood. The CDR3 protein sequence reads: CATSRGGDAHSNQPQHF. The nucleotides read TGTGCCACCAGCAGAGGGGGGGACGCCCATAGCAATCAGCCCCAGCATTTT. The full variable domain, completed from the reference TRBV15 and TRBJ1-5 proteins outside the CDR3, reads DAMVIQNPRYQVTQFGKPVTLSCSQTLNHNVMYWYQQKSSQAPKLLFHYYDKDFNNEADTPDNFQSRRPNTSFCFLDIRSPGLGDTAMYLCATSRGGDAHSNQPQHFGDGTRLSIL.